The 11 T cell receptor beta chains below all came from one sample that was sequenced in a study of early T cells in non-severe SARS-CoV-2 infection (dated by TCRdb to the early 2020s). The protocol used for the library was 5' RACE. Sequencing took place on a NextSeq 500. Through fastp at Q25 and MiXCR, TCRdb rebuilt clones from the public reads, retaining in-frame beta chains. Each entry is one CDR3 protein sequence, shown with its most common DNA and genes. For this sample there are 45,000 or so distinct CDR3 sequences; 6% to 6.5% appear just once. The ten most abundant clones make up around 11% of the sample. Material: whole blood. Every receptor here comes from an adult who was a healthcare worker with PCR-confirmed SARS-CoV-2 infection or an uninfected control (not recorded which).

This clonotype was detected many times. This CDR3 reads CAISESGLAAEVTQYF. The CDR3 DNA is TGTGCCATCAGTGAGTCGGGTTTGGCAGCGGAGGTTACGCAGTATTTT. The chain recombines TRBV10-3 with TRBJ2-3; D may be TRBD2 (5 bases). CDR3 length: 16 residues. Trimming left V 0 bases short and J 8 bases short, with 18 bases between. Germline V gene data show CDR1 as ENHRY and CDR2 as SYGVKD.

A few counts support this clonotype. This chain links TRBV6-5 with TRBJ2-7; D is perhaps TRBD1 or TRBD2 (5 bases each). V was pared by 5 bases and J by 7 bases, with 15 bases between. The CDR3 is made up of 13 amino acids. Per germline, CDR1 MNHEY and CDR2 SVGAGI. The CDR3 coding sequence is TGTGCCAGCAGTCCTTTGGAATGGGGGGAGCAGTACTTC. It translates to CASSPLEWGEQYF.

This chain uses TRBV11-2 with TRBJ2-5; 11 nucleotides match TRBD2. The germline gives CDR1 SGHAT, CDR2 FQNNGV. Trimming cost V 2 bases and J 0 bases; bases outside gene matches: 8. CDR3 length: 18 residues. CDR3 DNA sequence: TGTGCCAGCAGCTTAAGACTAGCGGGGATGGGGTACCAAGAGACCCAGTACTTC. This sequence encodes CASSLRLAGMGYQETQYF.

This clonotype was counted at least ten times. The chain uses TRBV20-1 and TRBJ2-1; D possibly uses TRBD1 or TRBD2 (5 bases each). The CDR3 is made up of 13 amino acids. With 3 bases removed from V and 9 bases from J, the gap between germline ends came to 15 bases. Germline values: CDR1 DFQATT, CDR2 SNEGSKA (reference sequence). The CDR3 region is CSASRDPRPEQFF. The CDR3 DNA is TGCAGTGCTAGCCGGGACCCCCGCCCTGAGCAGTTCTTC.

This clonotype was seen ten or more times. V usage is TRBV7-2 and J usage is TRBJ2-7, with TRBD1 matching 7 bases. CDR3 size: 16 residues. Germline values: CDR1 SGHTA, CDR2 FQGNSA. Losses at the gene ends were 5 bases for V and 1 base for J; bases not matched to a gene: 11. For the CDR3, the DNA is TGTGCCAGCAGCCAAAGGACAGGAGAGGGGTCCTACGAGCAGTACTTC. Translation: CASSQRTGEGSYEQYF.

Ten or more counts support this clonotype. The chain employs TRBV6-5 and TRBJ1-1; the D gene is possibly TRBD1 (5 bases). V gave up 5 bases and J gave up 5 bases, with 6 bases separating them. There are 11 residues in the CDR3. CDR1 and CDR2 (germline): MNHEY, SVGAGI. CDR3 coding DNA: TGTGCCAGCAGTCGGGGGACTGAAGCTTTCTTT. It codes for CASSRGTEAFF.

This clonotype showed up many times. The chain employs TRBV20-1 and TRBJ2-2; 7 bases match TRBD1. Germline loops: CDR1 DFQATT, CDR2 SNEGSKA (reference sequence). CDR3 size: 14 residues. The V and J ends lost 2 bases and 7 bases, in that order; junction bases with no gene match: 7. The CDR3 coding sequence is TGCAGTGCTAGACCCGGGACAGCAGGCGGGGAGCTGTTTTTT. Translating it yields CSARPGTAGGELFF.

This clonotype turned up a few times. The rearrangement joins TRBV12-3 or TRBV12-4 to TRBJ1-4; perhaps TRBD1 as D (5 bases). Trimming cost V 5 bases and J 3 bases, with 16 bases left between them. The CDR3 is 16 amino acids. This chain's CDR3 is CASSQTTGGSNEKLFF. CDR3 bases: TGTGCCAGCAGTCAAACAACGGGGGGGTCTAATGAAAAACTGTTTTTT.

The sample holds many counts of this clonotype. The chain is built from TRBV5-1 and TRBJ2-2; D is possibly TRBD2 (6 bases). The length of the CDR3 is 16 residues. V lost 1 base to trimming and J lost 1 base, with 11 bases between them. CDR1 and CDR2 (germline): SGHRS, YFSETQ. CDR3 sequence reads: CASSLSMGLNTGELFF. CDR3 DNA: TGCGCCAGCAGCTTGTCCATGGGACTGAACACCGGGGAGCTGTTTTTT.

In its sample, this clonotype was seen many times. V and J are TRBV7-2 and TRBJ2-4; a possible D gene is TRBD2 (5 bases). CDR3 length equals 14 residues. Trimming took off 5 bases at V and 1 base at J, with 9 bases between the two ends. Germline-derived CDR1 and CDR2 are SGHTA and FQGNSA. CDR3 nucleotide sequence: TGTGCCAGCAGCGACGGGGTTGCCAAAAACATTCAGTACTTC. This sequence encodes CASSDGVAKNIQYF.

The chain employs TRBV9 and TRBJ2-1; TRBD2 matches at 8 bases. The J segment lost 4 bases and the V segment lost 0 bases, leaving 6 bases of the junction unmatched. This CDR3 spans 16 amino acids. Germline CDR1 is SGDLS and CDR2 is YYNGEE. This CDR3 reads CASSVGSGGPYNEQFF. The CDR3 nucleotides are TGTGCCAGCAGCGTAGGAAGCGGGGGTCCTTACAATGAGCAGTTCTTC.